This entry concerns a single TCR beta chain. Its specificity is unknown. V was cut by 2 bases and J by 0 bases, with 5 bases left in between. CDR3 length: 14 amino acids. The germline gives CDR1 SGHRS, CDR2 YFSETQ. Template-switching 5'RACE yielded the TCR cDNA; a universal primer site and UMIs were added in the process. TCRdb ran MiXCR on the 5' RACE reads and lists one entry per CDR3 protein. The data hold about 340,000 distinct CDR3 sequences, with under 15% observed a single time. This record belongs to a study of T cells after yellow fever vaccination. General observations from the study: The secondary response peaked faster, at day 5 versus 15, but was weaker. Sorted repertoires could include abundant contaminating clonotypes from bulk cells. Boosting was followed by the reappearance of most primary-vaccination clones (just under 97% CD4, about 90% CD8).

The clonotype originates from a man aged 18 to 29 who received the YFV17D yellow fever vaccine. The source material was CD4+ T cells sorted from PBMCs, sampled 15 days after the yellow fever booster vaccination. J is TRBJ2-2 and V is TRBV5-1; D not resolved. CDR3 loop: CASSLTSNTGELFF. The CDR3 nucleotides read TGCGCCAGCAGCTTAACATCGAACACCGGGGAGCTGTTTTTT.